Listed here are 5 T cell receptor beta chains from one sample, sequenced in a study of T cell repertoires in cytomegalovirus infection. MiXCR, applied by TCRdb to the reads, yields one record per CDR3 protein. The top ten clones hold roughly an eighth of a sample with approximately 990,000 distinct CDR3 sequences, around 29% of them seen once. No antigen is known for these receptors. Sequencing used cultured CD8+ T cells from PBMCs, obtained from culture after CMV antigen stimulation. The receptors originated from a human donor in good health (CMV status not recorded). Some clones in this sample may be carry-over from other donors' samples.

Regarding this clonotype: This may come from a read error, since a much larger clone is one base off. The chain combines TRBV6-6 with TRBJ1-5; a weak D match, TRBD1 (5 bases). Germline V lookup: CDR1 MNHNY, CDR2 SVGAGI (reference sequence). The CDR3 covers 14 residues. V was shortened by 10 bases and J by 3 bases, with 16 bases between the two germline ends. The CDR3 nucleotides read TGTGCCAACACCCCCAGGGAATTCAATCAGCCCCAGCATTTT. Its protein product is CANTPREFNQPQHF.

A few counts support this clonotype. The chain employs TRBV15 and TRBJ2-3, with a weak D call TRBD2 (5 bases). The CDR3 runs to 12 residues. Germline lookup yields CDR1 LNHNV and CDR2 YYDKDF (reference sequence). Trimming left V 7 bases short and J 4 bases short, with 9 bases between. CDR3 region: CATTQRADTQYF. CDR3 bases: TGTGCCACCACCCAGAGGGCAGATACGCAGTATTTT.

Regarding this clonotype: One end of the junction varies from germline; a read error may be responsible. CDR3 protein: CGARGGNQPQHF. As DNA, the CDR3 is TGCGGTGCTAGGGGGGGCAATCAGCCCCAGCATTTT. The chain has TRBV20-1 and TRBJ1-5, with D perhaps matching TRBD1 (6 bases). Per the germline V gene, CDR1 is DFQATT and CDR2 is SNEGSKA (reference sequence). The CDR3 sequence is 12 residues long.

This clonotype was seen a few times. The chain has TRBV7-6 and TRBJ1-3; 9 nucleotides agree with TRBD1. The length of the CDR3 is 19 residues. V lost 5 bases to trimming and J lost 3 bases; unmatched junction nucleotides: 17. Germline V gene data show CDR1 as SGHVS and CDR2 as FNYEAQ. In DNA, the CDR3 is TGTGCCAGCAGCGTCCCCGGGACAGGGTTTATGTCGGTTGGAAACACCATATATTTT. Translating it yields CASSVPGTGFMSVGNTIYF. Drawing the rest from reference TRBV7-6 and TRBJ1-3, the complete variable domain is GAGVSQSPRYKVTKRGQDVALRCDPISGHVSLYWYRQALGQGPEFLTYFNYEAQQDKSGLPNDRFSAERPEGSISTLTIQRTEQRDSAMYRCASSVPGTGFMSVGNTIYFGEGSWLTVV.

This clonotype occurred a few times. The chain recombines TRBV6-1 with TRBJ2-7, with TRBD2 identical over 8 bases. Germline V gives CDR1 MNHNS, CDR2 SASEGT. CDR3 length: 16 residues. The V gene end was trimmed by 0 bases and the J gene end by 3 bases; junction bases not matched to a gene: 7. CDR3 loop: CASSEARAGVHYEQYF. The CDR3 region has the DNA TGTGCCAGCAGTGAAGCGAGAGCGGGGGTGCACTACGAGCAGTACTTC.